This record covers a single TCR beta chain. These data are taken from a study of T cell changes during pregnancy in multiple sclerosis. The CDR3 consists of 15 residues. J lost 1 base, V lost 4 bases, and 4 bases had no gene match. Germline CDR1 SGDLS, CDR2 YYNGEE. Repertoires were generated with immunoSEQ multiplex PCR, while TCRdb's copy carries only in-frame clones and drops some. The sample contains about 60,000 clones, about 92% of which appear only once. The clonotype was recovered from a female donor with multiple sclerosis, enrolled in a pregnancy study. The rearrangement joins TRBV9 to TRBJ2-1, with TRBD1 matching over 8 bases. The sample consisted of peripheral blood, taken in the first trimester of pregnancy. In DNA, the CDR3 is TGTGCCAGCAGCAAGGACAGGGAATCCTACAATGAGCAGTTCTTC. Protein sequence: CASSKDRESYNEQFF.